The 18 T cell receptor beta chains below all came from one sample that was sequenced in a study of blood T cell repertoires in COVID-19. Profiling relied on immunoSEQ multiplex PCR, and the TCRdb table lists in-frame clones only, not all of them. The sample has about 250,000 clones, roughly 88% seen once. The material sequenced was peripheral blood. Source of these receptors: a woman in her twenties or thirties with active or convalescent COVID-19.

The CDR3 is CASRLTGYDGYTF. The DNA of the CDR3 is TGTGCCAGCAGACTAACAGGGTATGACGGCTACACCTTC. The chain is built from TRBV27 and TRBJ1-2; TRBD1 might be the D (6 bases). Trimming took off 6 bases at V and 8 bases at J, with 16 bases between the two ends. This CDR3 spans 13 amino acids. Germline V gives CDR1 MNHEY, CDR2 SMNVEV (reference sequence).

V usage is TRBV19 and J usage is TRBJ1-2; TRBD1 matches at 9 bases. Trimming at V came to 6 bases and at J to 0 bases, leaving 8 bases not matched to a gene. Germline assignment: CDR1 LNHDA and CDR2 SQIVND (reference sequence). The CDR3 contains 16 residues. This chain's CDR3 is CASRRRTGDTNYGYTF. The DNA for the CDR3 is TGTGCCAGTAGACGTAGGACAGGGGACACTAACTATGGCTACACCTTC. Filled out from reference TRBV19 and TRBJ1-2, the complete variable domain reads DGGITQSPKYLFRKEGQNVTLSCEQNLNHDAMYWYRQDPGQGLRLIYYSQIVNDFQKGDIAEGYSVSREKKESFPLTVTSAQKNPTAFYLCASRRRTGDTNYGYTFGSGTRLTVV.

This clone came up a few times. The rearrangement joins TRBV5-6 to TRBJ1-1; D is undetermined. CDR3 length: 12 residues. From germline, CDR1 is SGHDT and CDR2 YYEEEE. The germline V and J ends were trimmed by 5 bases and 7 bases, with 12 bases remaining between them. The CDR3 here is CASREGSREAFF. The CDR3 nucleotides are TGTGCCAGCAGAGAAGGGAGTCGTGAAGCTTTCTTT.

The chain has TRBV2 and TRBJ1-1; TRBD1 might be the D (6 bases). The V and J ends lost 6 bases and 1 base respectively, with 9 bases between them. Germline V CDR1 and CDR2: SNHLY, FYNNEI. The CDR3 is 13 amino acids. The CDR3 nucleotides read TGTGCCAGCAGCACGACAGGGAACACTGAAGCTTTCTTT. Its translation: CASSTTGNTEAFF.

The gene calls are TRBV4-1 and TRBJ2-1; possible D gene TRBD1, 6 bases. V was trimmed by 3 bases and J by 7 bases, leaving 10 bases between them. This CDR3 is built from 13 residues. Germline V CDR1 and CDR2: MGHRA, YSYEKL. CDR3 nucleotide sequence: TGCGCCAGCAGCCACAGGGGCGGGAATGAGCAGTTCTTC. The encoded protein is CASSHRGGNEQFF.

The CDR3 region is CARNRGQGAPHEQYF. The CDR3 DNA reads as TGCGCCAGAAACCGAGGACAGGGGGCGCCCCACGAGCAGTACTTC. The chain combines TRBV4-1 with TRBJ2-7; 11 positions match TRBD1. The V and J ends lost 9 bases and 5 bases, in that order; junction bases with no gene match: 12. The CDR3 is 15 amino acids. Germline V gives CDR1 MGHRA, CDR2 YSYEKL.

The chain employs TRBV7-8 and TRBJ1-6, with 9 bases aligning to TRBD1. Germline CDR1 is SGHVS and CDR2 is FQNEAQ. This CDR3 spans 17 amino acids. Trimming cost V 5 bases and J 7 bases; bases outside gene matches: 12. The CDR3 sequence is CASSTQTLTGGNSPLHF. The CDR3 nucleotides read TGTGCCAGCAGCACCCAAACGTTGACAGGGGGAAATTCACCCCTCCACTTT.

In this sample, this clone turned up a few times. The chain uses TRBV5-1 and TRBJ2-3; D gene ambiguous. V dropped 4 bases and J dropped 0 bases, with 6 bases sitting between them. CDR3 length equals 13 residues. CDR1 is SGHRS and CDR2 is YFSETQ in the germline V gene. CDR3 in amino acids: CASSATSTDTQYF. CDR3 DNA sequence: TGCGCCAGCAGCGCGACAAGCACAGATACGCAGTATTTT.

The chain couples TRBV7-2 to TRBJ2-5; 10 nucleotides match TRBD2. The CDR3 spans 16 residues. Per germline, CDR1 SGHTA and CDR2 FQGNSA. The V and J ends lost 2 bases and 5 bases, in that order; junction bases with no gene match: 8. The CDR3 DNA is TGTGCCAGCAGCTTAAACAGCGGGGGGGCCTTTGAGACCCAGTACTTC. Translating it yields CASSLNSGGAFETQYF.

This CDR3 is CASSPEQGGTGELFF. The CDR3 coding sequence is TGTGCCAGCTCACCCGAACAGGGTGGCACCGGGGAGCTGTTTTTT. The chain carries TRBV18 and TRBJ2-2; the D gene is possibly TRBD1 (6 bases). The ends were cut back, 3 bases at V and 4 bases at J, with 12 bases in the middle. Per germline, CDR1 KGHSH and CDR2 LQKENI. The CDR3 runs 15 residues.

Comment on this clone: This same CDR3 is encoded by further DNA sequences in the sample. The chain couples TRBV9 to TRBJ1-1; D not certain. V was clipped by 0 bases and J by 4 bases, with 10 bases between them. The CDR3 extends over 14 amino acids. Germline loops: CDR1 SGDLS, CDR2 YYNGEE. Written as DNA, the CDR3 is TGTGCCAGCAGCGTAGGTCTGGGAGGCACTGAAGCTTTCTTT. Its protein product is CASSVGLGGTEAFF.

This clone was picked up a small number of times. This chain links TRBV6-5 with TRBJ1-1, with D uncertain. Germline assignment: CDR1 MNHEY and CDR2 SVGAGI. Trimming pared 2 bases from V and 0 bases from J, leaving 7 bases between. This CDR3 has 14 residues. This chain's CDR3 is CASSYRRLNTEAFF. The CDR3 coding sequence is TGTGCCAGCAGTTACAGGCGGTTGAACACTGAAGCTTTCTTT.

The genes are TRBV28 and TRBJ1-5; a possible D gene is TRBD1 (6 bases). The CDR3 covers 16 residues. The V gene's germline CDR1 is MDHEN and CDR2 SYDVKM. Trimming removed 9 bases from V and 2 bases from J, with 20 bases in between. The CDR3 DNA reads TGTGCCAGTATGTCCCGATTACAGGGAGGCAATCAGCCCCAGCATTTT. It specifies CASMSRLQGGNQPQHF. The whole variable domain, filled in from reference TRBV28 and TRBJ1-5, reads DVKVTQSSRYLVKRTGEKVFLECVQDMDHENMFWYRQDPGLGLRLIYFSYDVKMKEKGDIPEGYSVSREKKERFSLILESASTNQTSMYLCASMSRLQGGNQPQHFGDGTRLSIL.

This chain uses TRBV30 with TRBJ1-4; D unclear. The V end lost 0 bases, the J end lost 8 bases, and 7 bases lay between the germline ends. This CDR3 has 12 amino acids. Germline CDR1 reads GTSNPN; CDR2 reads SVGIG (reference sequence). DNA of the CDR3: TGTGCCTGGAGTGTAGGCAGGGAAAAACTGTTTTTT. Amino acids: CAWSVGREKLFF.

The genes are TRBV6-5 and TRBJ2-7; 8 nucleotides align to TRBD1. This CDR3 is built from 14 residues. CDR1 and CDR2 from the germline V gene are MNHEY and SVGAGI. V lost 6 bases to trimming and J lost 3 bases; unmatched junction nucleotides: 7. CDR3 amino acids: CASRPDRAYYEQYF. The CDR3 bases are TGTGCCAGCAGACCGGACAGGGCATACTACGAGCAGTACTTC.

This chain joins TRBV28 and TRBJ1-2; no reliable D call. The germline V gene has CDR1 MDHEN and CDR2 SYDVKM. CDR3 length: 13 residues. The germline V and J ends were trimmed by 3 bases and 9 bases, with 14 bases remaining between them. CDR3 loop: CASSFGSRFSYTF. The DNA for the CDR3 is TGTGCCAGCAGTTTCGGGTCCCGGTTTAGCTACACCTTC.

The V gene is TRBV28, the J gene TRBJ2-4; TRBD2 aligns across 7 bases. The trim removed 1 base at V and 8 bases at J, leaving 8 bases unmatched. Germline CDR1 MDHEN, CDR2 SYDVKM. The length of the CDR3 is 15 residues. The CDR3 DNA follows: TGTGCCAGCAGTTTATCCGGGGGGAAGATGGACATTCAGTACTTC. Translation gives CASSLSGGKMDIQYF. The full variable domain, rest sourced from reference TRBV28 and TRBJ2-4, is DVKVTQSSRYLVKRTGEKVFLECVQDMDHENMFWYRQDPGLGLRLIYFSYDVKMKEKGDIPEGYSVSREKKERFSLILESASTNQTSMYLCASSLSGGKMDIQYFGAGTRLSVL.

CDR3 amino acids: CASSSPGQGNNEQFF. CDR3 nucleotide sequence: TGTGCCAGCAGCTCTCCGGGACAGGGAAACAATGAGCAGTTCTTC. V and J are TRBV28 and TRBJ2-1; TRBD1 agrees at 9 bases. With 6 bases clipped from V and 5 bases from J, the junction kept 8 bases outside the gene matches. The V gene's germline CDR1 is MDHEN and CDR2 SYDVKM. The length of the CDR3 is 15 residues.